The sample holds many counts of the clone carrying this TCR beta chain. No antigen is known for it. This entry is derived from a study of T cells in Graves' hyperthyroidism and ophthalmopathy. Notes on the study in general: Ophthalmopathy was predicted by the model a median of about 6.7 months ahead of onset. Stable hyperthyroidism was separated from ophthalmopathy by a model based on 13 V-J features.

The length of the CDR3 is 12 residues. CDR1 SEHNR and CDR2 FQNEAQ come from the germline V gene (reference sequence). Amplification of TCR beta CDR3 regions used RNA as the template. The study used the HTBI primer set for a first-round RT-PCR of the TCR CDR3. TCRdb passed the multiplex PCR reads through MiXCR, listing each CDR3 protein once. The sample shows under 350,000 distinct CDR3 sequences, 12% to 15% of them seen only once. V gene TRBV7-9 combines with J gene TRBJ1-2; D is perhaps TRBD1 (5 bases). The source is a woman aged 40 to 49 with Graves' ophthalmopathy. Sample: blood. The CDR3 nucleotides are TGTGTCGTTCCAGGGCGAAGCTATGGCTACACCTTC. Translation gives CVVPGRSYGYTF.